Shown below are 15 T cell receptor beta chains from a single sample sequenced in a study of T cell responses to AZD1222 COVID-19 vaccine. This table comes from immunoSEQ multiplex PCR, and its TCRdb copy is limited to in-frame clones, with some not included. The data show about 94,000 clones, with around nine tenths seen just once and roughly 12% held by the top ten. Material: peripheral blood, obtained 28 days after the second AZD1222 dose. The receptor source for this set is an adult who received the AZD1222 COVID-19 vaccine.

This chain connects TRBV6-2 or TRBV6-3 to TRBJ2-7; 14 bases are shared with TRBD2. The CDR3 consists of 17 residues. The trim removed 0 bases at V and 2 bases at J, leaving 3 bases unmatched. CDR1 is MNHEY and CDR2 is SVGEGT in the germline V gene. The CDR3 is CASSYSTSGGAPYEQYF. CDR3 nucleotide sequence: TGTGCCAGCAGTTACTCGACTAGCGGGGGGGCCCCCTACGAGCAGTACTTC.

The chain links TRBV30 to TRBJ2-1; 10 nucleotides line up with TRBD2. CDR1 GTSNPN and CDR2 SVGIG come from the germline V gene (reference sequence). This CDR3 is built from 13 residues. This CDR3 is CACRTSGDNEQFF. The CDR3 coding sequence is TGTGCTTGTAGGACTAGCGGAGACAATGAGCAGTTCTTC.

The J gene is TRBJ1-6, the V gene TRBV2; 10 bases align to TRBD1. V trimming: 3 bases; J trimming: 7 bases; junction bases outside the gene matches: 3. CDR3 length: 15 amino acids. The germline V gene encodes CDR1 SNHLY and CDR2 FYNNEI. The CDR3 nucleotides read TGTGCCAGCAGTGACGGGGGACAGGGGAATTCACCCCTCCACTTT. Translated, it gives CASSDGGQGNSPLHF. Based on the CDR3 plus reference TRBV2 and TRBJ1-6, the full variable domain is EPEVTQTPSHQVTQMGQEVILRCVPISNHLYFYWYRQILGQKVEFLVSFYNNEISEKSEIFDDQFSVERPDGSNFTLKIRSTKLEDSAMYFCASSDGGQGNSPLHFGNGTRLTVT.

CDR3 loop: CASRIQGDVAEAFF. CDR3 sequence (DNA): TGTGCCAGCAGAATACAGGGGGATGTCGCTGAAGCTTTCTTT. This chain links TRBV11-3 with TRBJ1-1, with TRBD1 identical over 8 bases. V was clipped by 6 bases and J by 6 bases; unmatched bases: 9. Per germline, CDR1 SGHNT and CDR2 YENEEA. The CDR3 is 14 residues long.

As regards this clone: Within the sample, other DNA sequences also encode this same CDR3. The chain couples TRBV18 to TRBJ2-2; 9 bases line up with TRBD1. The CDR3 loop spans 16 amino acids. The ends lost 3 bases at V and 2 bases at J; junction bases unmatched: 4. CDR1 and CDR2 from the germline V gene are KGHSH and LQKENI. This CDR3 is CASSPRTGANTGELFF. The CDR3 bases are TGTGCCAGCTCACCTAGGACAGGGGCTAACACCGGGGAGCTGTTTTTT.

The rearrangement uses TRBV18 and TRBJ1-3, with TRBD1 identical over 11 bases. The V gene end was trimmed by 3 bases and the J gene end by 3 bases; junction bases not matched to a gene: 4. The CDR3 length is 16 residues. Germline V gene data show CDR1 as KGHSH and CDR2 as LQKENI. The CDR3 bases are TGTGCCAGCTCACCCCGGACAGGGGGCAATGGAAACACCATATATTTT. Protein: CASSPRTGGNGNTIYF.

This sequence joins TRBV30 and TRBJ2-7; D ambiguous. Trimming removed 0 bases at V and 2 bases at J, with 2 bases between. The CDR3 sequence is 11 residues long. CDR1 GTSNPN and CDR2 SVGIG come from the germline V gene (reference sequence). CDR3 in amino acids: CAWSVTYEQYF. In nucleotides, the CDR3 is TGTGCCTGGAGTGTTACCTACGAGCAGTACTTC.

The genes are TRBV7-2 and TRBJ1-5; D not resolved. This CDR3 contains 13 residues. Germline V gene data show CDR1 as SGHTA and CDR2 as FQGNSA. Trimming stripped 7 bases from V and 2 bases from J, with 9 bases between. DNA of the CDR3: TGTGCCAGCACCACCCAAGGCAATCAGCCCCAGCATTTT. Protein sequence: CASTTQGNQPQHF.

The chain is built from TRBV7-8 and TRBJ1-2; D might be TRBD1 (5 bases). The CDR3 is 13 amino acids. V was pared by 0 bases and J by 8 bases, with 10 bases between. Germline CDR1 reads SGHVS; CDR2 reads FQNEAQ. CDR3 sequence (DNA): TGTGCCAGCAGCTTAGCGGGAGGGGTAGGCTACACCTTC. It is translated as CASSLAGGVGYTF.

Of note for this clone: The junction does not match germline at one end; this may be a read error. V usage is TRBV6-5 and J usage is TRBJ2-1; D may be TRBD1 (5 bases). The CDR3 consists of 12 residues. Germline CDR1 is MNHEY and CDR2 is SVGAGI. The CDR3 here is CASSPSGPPPIF. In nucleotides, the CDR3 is TGTGCCAGCAGTCCTTCAGGGCCACCTCCAATCTTC.

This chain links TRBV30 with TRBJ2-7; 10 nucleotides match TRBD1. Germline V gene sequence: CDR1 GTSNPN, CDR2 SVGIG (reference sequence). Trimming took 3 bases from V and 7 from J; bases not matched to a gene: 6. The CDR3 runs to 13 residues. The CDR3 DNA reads TGTGCCTGGAGCGGGACAGGGGCCCTGGAGCAGTACTTC. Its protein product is CAWSGTGALEQYF.

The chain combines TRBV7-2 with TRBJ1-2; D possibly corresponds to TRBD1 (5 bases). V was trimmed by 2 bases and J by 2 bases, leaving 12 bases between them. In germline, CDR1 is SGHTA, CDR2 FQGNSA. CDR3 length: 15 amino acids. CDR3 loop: CASSLTGHSNYGYTF. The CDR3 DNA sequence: TGTGCCAGCAGCTTAACAGGCCACAGCAACTATGGCTACACCTTC. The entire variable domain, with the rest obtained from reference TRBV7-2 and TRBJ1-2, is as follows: GAGVSQSPSNKVTEKGKDVELRCDPISGHTALYWYRQSLGQGLEFLIYFQGNSAPDKSGLPSDRFSAERTGGSVSTLTIQRTQQEDSAVYLCASSLTGHSNYGYTFGSGTRLTVV.

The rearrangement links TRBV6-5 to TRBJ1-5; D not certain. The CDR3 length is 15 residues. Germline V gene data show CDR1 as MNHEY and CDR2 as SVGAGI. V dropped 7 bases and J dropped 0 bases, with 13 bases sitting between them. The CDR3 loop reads CASTPRGNSNQPQHF. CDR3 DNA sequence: TGTGCCAGCACCCCTCGGGGAAATAGCAATCAGCCCCAGCATTTT.

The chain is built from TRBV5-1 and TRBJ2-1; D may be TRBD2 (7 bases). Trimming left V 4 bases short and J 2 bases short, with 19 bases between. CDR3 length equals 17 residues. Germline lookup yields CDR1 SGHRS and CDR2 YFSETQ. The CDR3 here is CASSLHLGGATYNEQFF. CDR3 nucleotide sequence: TGCGCCAGCAGCCTCCATCTAGGGGGGGCAACCTACAATGAGCAGTTCTTC.

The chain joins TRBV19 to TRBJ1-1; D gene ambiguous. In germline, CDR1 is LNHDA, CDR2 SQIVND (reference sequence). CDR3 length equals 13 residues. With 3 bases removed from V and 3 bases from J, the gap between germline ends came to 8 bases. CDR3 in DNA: TGTGCCAGTAGTATTAGTAGGGACACTGAAGCTTTCTTT. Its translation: CASSISRDTEAFF.